The clone carrying this T cell receptor beta chain was detected a few times. Profiled with immunoSEQ multiplex PCR; TCRdb holds only in-frame clones, not every one. The sample includes 100,000 to 150,000 clones, approximately 90% of them seen just once. This specimen belongs to a study of T cell responses to AZD1222 COVID-19 vaccine. The CDR3 consists of 13 residues. Trimming removed 3 bases at V and 5 bases at J, with 8 bases between. The germline V gene encodes CDR1 LNHDA and CDR2 SQIVND (reference sequence). The chain has TRBV19 and TRBJ1-5, with D possibly matching TRBD1 (5 bases). The receptor comes from an adult who received the AZD1222 COVID-19 vaccine. Sequenced here: peripheral blood, sampled 28 days after the second AZD1222 dose. CDR3 bases: TGTGCCAGTAGTATGGGCAGGGATCAGCCCCAGCATTTT. It encodes CASSMGRDQPQHF.